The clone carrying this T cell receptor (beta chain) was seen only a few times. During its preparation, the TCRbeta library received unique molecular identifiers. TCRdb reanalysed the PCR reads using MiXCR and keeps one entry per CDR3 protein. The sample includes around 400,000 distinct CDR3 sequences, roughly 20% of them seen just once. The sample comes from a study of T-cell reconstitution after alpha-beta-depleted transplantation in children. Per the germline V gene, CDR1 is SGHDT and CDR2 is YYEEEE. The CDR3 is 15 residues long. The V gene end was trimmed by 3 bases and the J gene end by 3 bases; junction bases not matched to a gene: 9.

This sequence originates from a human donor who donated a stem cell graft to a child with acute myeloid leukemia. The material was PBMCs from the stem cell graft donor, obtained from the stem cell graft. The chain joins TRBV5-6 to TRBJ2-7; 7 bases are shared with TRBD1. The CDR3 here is CASSSLGQLVYEQYF. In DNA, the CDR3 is TGTGCCAGCAGCTCCTTGGGACAGCTTGTCTACGAGCAGTACTTC.